This T cell receptor (beta chain) derives from a study of blood T cell repertoires in COVID-19. TCRdb's table, derived via immunoSEQ multiplex PCR, lists solely in-frame clones and lacks some. The repertoire holds about 240,000 clones, with around 88% as singletons. From germline, CDR1 is MNHEY and CDR2 SVGAGI. J was trimmed by 6 bases and V by 2 bases; bases with no gene match: 7. The CDR3 is 15 residues long. Sequencing was carried out using PBMCs or T cells enriched from blood (not recorded which). The gene calls are TRBV6-5 and TRBJ1-2; 9 bases match TRBD1. The source of this sequence is a woman aged 25 to 39 who had recovered from COVID-19. Here the CDR3 DNA reads TGTGCCAGCAGTTACAAAGGGGGACAGGGCGATGGCTACACCTTC. Protein sequence: CASSYKGGQGDGYTF.